Listed below are T cell receptor beta chains from one sample, sequenced in a study of siplizumab effects on memory and regulatory T cells. TCRdb's table, derived via immunoSEQ multiplex PCR, lists solely in-frame clones and lacks some. This table has about 63,000 clones, roughly 85% appearing once. The sample taken for sequencing was memory CD4+ T cells sorted from blood. The receptor source for this set is a human donor in good health. CDR3s include the opening cysteine and the closing phenylalanine or tryptophan. The D gene is left open where the match is weak. Some rows have no size entry. The others give once, few or many, or a class for an expanded clone.

clone size: NA; V gene: TRBV7-9; J gene: TRBJ1-1; D gene: NA; CDR3 DNA: TGTGCCAGCAGCGACCAGGGACAAGGCACTGAAGCTTTCTTT; CDR3 protein: CASSDQGQGTEAFF
clone size: NA; V gene: TRBV29-1; J gene: TRBJ2-1; D gene: TRBD2; CDR3 DNA: TGCAGCGTTGGGGCGGGAGGGTACAATGAGCAGTTCTTC; CDR3 protein: CSVGAGGYNEQFF
clone size: NA; V gene: TRBV19; J gene: TRBJ1-1; D gene: TRBD1; CDR3 DNA: TGTGCCAGTAGTTTACAGGGGGGGACTGAAGCTTTCTTT; CDR3 protein: CASSLQGGTEAFF
clone size: NA; V gene: TRBV5-3; J gene: TRBJ1-5; D gene: NA; CDR3 DNA: TGTGCCAGAAGCCCTAGCAATCAGCCCCAGCATTTT; CDR3 protein: CARSPSNQPQHF
clone size: NA; V gene: TRBV29-1; J gene: TRBJ2-7; D gene: NA; CDR3 DNA: TGCAGCGTTTCCGGGGATCCCTCCTACGAGCAGTACTTC; CDR3 protein: CSVSGDPSYEQYF
clone size: NA; V gene: TRBV6-6; J gene: TRBJ2-3; D gene: NA; CDR3 DNA: TGTGCCAGCACCCTCCCTGACGGTACGCAGTATTTT; CDR3 protein: CASTLPDGTQYF
clone size: NA; V gene: TRBV16; J gene: TRBJ1-4; D gene: NA; CDR3 DNA: TGTGCCAGCAGCCAGCGGGGGAATAATGAAAAACTGTTTTTT; CDR3 protein: CASSQRGNNEKLFF
clone size: NA; V gene: TRBV15; J gene: TRBJ2-2; D gene: TRBD1; CDR3 DNA: TGTGCCACCAGAAACAGGGGGCTTATAACCGGGGAGCTGTTTTTT; CDR3 protein: CATRNRGLITGELFF
clone size: NA; V gene: TRBV15; J gene: TRBJ2-1; D gene: NA; CDR3 DNA: TGTGCCACCAGCAGAGGTCTAGAGTCCTACAATGAGCAGTTCTTC; CDR3 protein: CATSRGLESYNEQFF
clone size: NA; V gene: TRBV4-2; J gene: TRBJ1-2; D gene: NA; CDR3 DNA: TGTGCCAGCAGCTTGGGAGGAGGAAACTATGGCTACACCTTC; CDR3 protein: CASSLGGGNYGYTF
clone size: NA; V gene: TRBV5-1; J gene: TRBJ2-7; D gene: NA; CDR3 DNA: TGCGCCAGCAGCTTAGAGAATCTGGGCGAGCAGTACTTC; CDR3 protein: CASSLENLGEQYF
clone size: once; V gene: TRBV7-3; J gene: TRBJ2-3; D gene: NA; CDR3 DNA: TGTGCCAGCAGCTTAGAGGACTACCAGACGCAGTATTTT; CDR3 protein: CASSLEDYQTQYF
clone size: NA; V gene: TRBV7-6; J gene: TRBJ2-7; D gene: TRBD2; CDR3 DNA: TGTGCCAGCAGCTTAGTGCTAGCGGGAGGGCACGAGCAGTACTTC; CDR3 protein: CASSLVLAGGHEQYF
clone size: NA; V gene: TRBV7-2; J gene: TRBJ2-7; D gene: TRBD1; CDR3 DNA: TGTGCCAGCAGCGTAAGGGGGCACGAGCAGTACTTC; CDR3 protein: CASSVRGHEQYF
clone size: NA; V gene: TRBV18; J gene: TRBJ2-2; D gene: NA; CDR3 DNA: TGTGCCAGCTCACCTAATCCACAATTGAACACCGGGGAGCTGTTTTTT; CDR3 protein: CASSPNPQLNTGELFF
clone size: NA; V gene: TRBV5-6; J gene: TRBJ1-4; D gene: NA; CDR3 DNA: TGTGCCAGCGGTCTATCCACAGGGAATAATGAAAAACTGTTTTTT; CDR3 protein: CASGLSTGNNEKLFF
clone size: NA; V gene: TRBV7-6; J gene: TRBJ1-1; D gene: TRBD1; CDR3 DNA: TGTGCCAGCAGCAAGGGACAGCGGGAAGCTTTCTTT; CDR3 protein: CASSKGQREAFF
clone size: NA; V gene: TRBV7-9; J gene: TRBJ1-4; D gene: NA; CDR3 DNA: TGTGCCAGCAGCTCCCCCTTTTCAGGGCGGAAGGAAAAACTGTTTTTT; CDR3 protein: CASSSPFSGRKEKLFF
clone size: NA; V gene: TRBV11-1; J gene: TRBJ2-2; D gene: NA; CDR3 DNA: TGTGCCAGCAGCTCAGCCGGGGACACCGGGGAGCTGTTTTTT; CDR3 protein: CASSSAGDTGELFF
clone size: NA; V gene: TRBV7-9; J gene: TRBJ1-6; D gene: TRBD1; CDR3 DNA: TGTGCCAGCAGCCCTCGGACAGGGTCGGATTCACCCCTCCACTTT; CDR3 protein: CASSPRTGSDSPLHF
clone size: NA; V gene: TRBV4-1; J gene: TRBJ2-3; D gene: NA; CDR3 DNA: TGCGCCAGCAGCCAAGATCAAAGAGCCACCGGCACAGATACGCAGTATTTT; CDR3 protein: CASSQDQRATGTDTQYF
clone size: NA; V gene: TRBV5-4; J gene: TRBJ1-2; D gene: NA; CDR3 DNA: TGTGCCAGCAGCTTTCCGGGCTCGGGGTATGGCTACACCTTC; CDR3 protein: CASSFPGSGYGYTF
clone size: NA; V gene: TRBV5-4; J gene: TRBJ2-7; D gene: NA; CDR3 DNA: TGTGCCAGCAGCTTACCAGGGGATAACTACGAGCAGTACTTC; CDR3 protein: CASSLPGDNYEQYF
clone size: NA; V gene: TRBV6-6; J gene: TRBJ2-7; D gene: NA; CDR3 DNA: TGTGCCAGTTCCCCGGCAGATGTCGCCTACGAGCAGTACTTC; CDR3 protein: CASSPADVAYEQYF
clone size: NA; V gene: TRBV19; J gene: TRBJ2-2; D gene: NA; CDR3 DNA: TGTGCCAGTAGTGTTGGGACCGCCGGGGAGCTGTTTTTT; CDR3 protein: CASSVGTAGELFF
clone size: NA; V gene: TRBV9; J gene: TRBJ1-1; D gene: TRBD1; CDR3 DNA: TGTGCCAGCAGCGGAGGGGGCGGCACTGAAGCTTTCTTT; CDR3 protein: CASSGGGGTEAFF
clone size: NA; V gene: TRBV5-1; J gene: TRBJ1-1; D gene: TRBD1; CDR3 DNA: TGCGCCAGCAGCTTTTTGGACAGGGCTGAAGCTTTCTTT; CDR3 protein: CASSFLDRAEAFF
clone size: NA; V gene: TRBV6-5; J gene: TRBJ2-1; D gene: NA; CDR3 DNA: TGTGCCAGCAGTTACTCGGAGGGTGGCAATGAGCAGTTCTTC; CDR3 protein: CASSYSEGGNEQFF
clone size: NA; V gene: TRBV7-2; J gene: TRBJ2-7; D gene: NA; CDR3 DNA: TGTGCCAGCAGCTCGCAGGGAAACGAGCAGTACTTC; CDR3 protein: CASSSQGNEQYF
clone size: few; V gene: TRBV27; J gene: TRBJ2-7; D gene: NA; CDR3 DNA: TGTGCCAGCAGTTTAAAGTTGAGAACAGGGCTCTCCTACGAGCAGTACTTC; CDR3 protein: CASSLKLRTGLSYEQYF
clone size: NA; V gene: TRBV29-1; J gene: TRBJ1-1; D gene: NA; CDR3 DNA: TGCAGCGTTGTAACGGGAACGCAGGGTTCGGCTTTCTTT; CDR3 protein: CSVVTGTQGSAFF
clone size: NA; V gene: TRBV14; J gene: TRBJ2-5; D gene: NA; CDR3 DNA: TGTGCCAGCAGCCAAGTTACTAGCAGAGAGACCCAGTACTTC; CDR3 protein: CASSQVTSRETQYF
clone size: once; V gene: TRBV30; J gene: TRBJ2-3; D gene: NA; CDR3 DNA: TGTGCCTGGAGTCCCGGATCGGGGGATACGCAGTATTTT; CDR3 protein: CAWSPGSGDTQYF
clone size: NA; V gene: TRBV30; J gene: TRBJ1-1; D gene: TRBD1; CDR3 DNA: TGTGCCTGGAGTAATGGACAGGGTGCGAACACTGAAGCTTTCTTT; CDR3 protein: CAWSNGQGANTEAFF
clone size: NA; V gene: TRBV10-1; J gene: TRBJ2-6; D gene: NA; CDR3 DNA: TGCGCCAGCAGTGACGCTGGGGCCAACGTCCTGACTTTC; CDR3 protein: CASSDAGANVLTF
clone size: NA; V gene: TRBV18; J gene: TRBJ1-4; D gene: TRBD1; CDR3 DNA: TGTGCCAGCTCACGCTCCCGGGACAGGGGAGGTGAAAAACTGTTTTTT; CDR3 protein: CASSRSRDRGGEKLFF
clone size: few; V gene: TRBV5-1; J gene: TRBJ2-5; D gene: NA; CDR3 DNA: TGCGCCAGCAGCTTGGTTGGTAGCGGTCAAGAGACCCAGTACTTC; CDR3 protein: CASSLVGSGQETQYF